This record covers a single T cell receptor (beta chain). Its specificity is unknown. The source of the sample is a study of T cell responses to AZD1222 COVID-19 vaccine. Overall study findings and caveats: Seropositive at baseline were only a handful of AZD1222 recipients.

Profiled with immunoSEQ multiplex PCR; TCRdb holds only in-frame clones, not every one. This table holds 170,000 or so clones, approximately 90% found once. V was pared by 6 bases and J by 0 bases, with 4 bases of the junction left unmatched. The CDR3 extends over 15 amino acids. The germline CDR1 and CDR2 sequences are ENHRY and SYGVKD. The gene calls are TRBV10-3 and TRBJ2-7; 11 nucleotides line up with TRBD1. The TCR comes from an adult in good health. This material consisted of peripheral blood, taken on day 0 of AZD1222 vaccination. CDR3 in DNA: TGTGCCATCAGGGTAGGGACAGGGGGCTCCTACGAGCAGTACTTC. Its protein is CAIRVGTGGSYEQYF.